The 10 T cell receptor beta chains listed next were all sequenced from one sample in a study of Ad26.COV2.S vaccination and SARS-CoV-2 variants. Data came from immunoSEQ multiplex PCR; TCRdb stores just in-frame clones and leaves some out. The sample shows about 480,000 clones, 87% of them seen only once. The treatment here: around 19 received Ad26.COV2.S at low or high dose, single or two shots; roughly 5 received placebo; per-sample allocation not given. Sampling happened 63 days after the first vaccine or placebo injection. This specimen was peripheral blood, taken in a trial of Ad26.COV2.S vaccine versus placebo. These TCRs come from a person between 18 and 65 years old who received the Ad26.COV2.S COVID-19 vaccine or a placebo.

The rearrangement joins TRBV27 to TRBJ2-7; weak D call: TRBD1 (6 bases). The CDR3 spans 15 residues. Germline lookup yields CDR1 MNHEY and CDR2 SMNVEV (reference sequence). Deletions cut 6 bases from V and 0 bases from J, with 15 bases between. CDR3 sequence: CASRETTGPSYEQYF. Written as DNA, the CDR3 is TGTGCCAGCAGGGAGACGACAGGCCCCTCCTACGAGCAGTACTTC.

V gene TRBV20-1 combines with J gene TRBJ1-5, with D possibly matching TRBD1 (6 bases). This CDR3 is built from 14 residues. Germline-derived CDR1 and CDR2 are DFQATT and SNEGSKA (reference sequence). V lost 3 bases, J lost 3 bases, and 12 bases lay in between. DNA for the CDR3: TGCAGTGCTAGTACCAGGGGTCTCAATCAGCCCCAGCATTTT. The encoded protein is CSASTRGLNQPQHF.

This rearrangement joins TRBV7-2 to TRBJ2-1, with 12 positions matching TRBD2. Germline CDR1 SGHTA, CDR2 FQGNSA. Trimming cost V 5 bases and J 2 bases; bases outside gene matches: 4. CDR3 size: 16 residues. The CDR3: CASSRRLAGAYNEQFF. The CDR3 DNA reads as TGTGCCAGCAGCCGCCGACTAGCGGGAGCCTACAATGAGCAGTTCTTC.

V is TRBV29-1 and J is TRBJ1-4; D is perhaps TRBD1 (5 bases). The germline gives CDR1 SQVTM, CDR2 ANQGSEA. The CDR3 totals 14 residues. V lost 7 bases to trimming and J lost 1 base, with 13 bases between them. CDR3: CSGRGAGTNEKLFF. The CDR3 DNA sequence: TGCAGCGGCCGAGGGGCCGGAACTAATGAAAAACTGTTTTTT.

The V and J genes are TRBV4-3 and TRBJ2-2; maybe TRBD1 (6 bases). V was shortened by 5 bases and J by 1 base, with 11 bases between the two germline ends. CDR1 and CDR2 (germline): LGHNA, YSLEER. The CDR3 spans 15 residues. The CDR3 is CASSSQGQNTGELFF. The CDR3 bases are TGCGCCAGCAGCTCCCAGGGACAGAACACCGGGGAGCTGTTTTTT.

The rearrangement uses TRBV30 and TRBJ1-1, with D possibly being TRBD1 (5 bases). Germline values: CDR1 GTSNPN, CDR2 SVGIG (reference sequence). CDR3 size: 14 residues. Trimming stripped 2 bases from V and 6 bases from J, with 16 bases between. The CDR3 loop reads CAWSWTRDNAEAFF. CDR3 nucleotides: TGTGCCTGGAGTTGGACAAGGGATAACGCTGAAGCTTTCTTT. Full variable domain (rest looked up from reference TRBV30 and TRBJ1-1): SQTIHQWPATLVQPVGSPLSLECTVEGTSNPNLYWYRQAAGRGLQLLFYSVGIGQISSEVPQNLSASRPQDRQFILSSKKLLLSDSGFYLCAWSWTRDNAEAFFGQGTRLTVV.

In this sample, this clone turned up a few times. This chain uses TRBV6-5 with TRBJ1-5; 7 bases are shared with TRBD1. Losses at the gene ends were 7 bases for V and 5 bases for J; bases not matched to a gene: 11. The CDR3 contains 15 residues. The germline CDR1 and CDR2 sequences are MNHEY and SVGAGI. CDR3 residues: CASTSPGQNYQPQHF. The CDR3 DNA reads as TGTGCCAGCACCTCCCCGGGACAGAATTATCAGCCCCAGCATTTT.

The chain joins TRBV15 to TRBJ2-2; 7 nucleotides match TRBD1. Germline loops: CDR1 LNHNV, CDR2 YYDKDF (reference sequence). J was trimmed by 4 bases and V by 4 bases; bases with no gene match: 0. CDR3 size: 13 residues. The CDR3 bases are TGTGCCACCAGCAACAGGGGCACCGGGGAGCTGTTTTTT. This translates into CATSNRGTGELFF. Looking up the rest from reference TRBV15 and TRBJ2-2 gives the full variable domain: DAMVIQNPRYQVTQFGKPVTLSCSQTLNHNVMYWYQQKSSQAPKLLFHYYDKDFNNEADTPDNFQSRRPNTSFCFLDIRSPGLGDTAMYLCATSNRGTGELFFGEGSRLTVL.

This sequence joins TRBV6-2 or TRBV6-3 and TRBJ2-7; 9 nucleotides line up with TRBD2. The CDR3 sequence is 13 residues long. CDR1 is MNHEY, CDR2 SVGEGT, per germline. The J segment lost 8 bases and the V segment lost 4 bases, leaving 6 bases of the junction unmatched. This chain's CDR3 is CASSSSGTLKQYF. In nucleotides, the CDR3 is TGTGCCAGCAGTTCTAGCGGGACTTTGAAGCAGTACTTC.

V gene TRBV12-3 or TRBV12-4 combines with J gene TRBJ1-2; the D is unclear. Deletions cut 4 bases from V and 7 bases from J, with 13 bases between. This CDR3 contains 13 residues. The CDR3 spells CASSSTRYSGYTF. The CDR3 DNA follows: TGTGCCAGCAGTTCCACGAGATATTCTGGCTACACCTTC.